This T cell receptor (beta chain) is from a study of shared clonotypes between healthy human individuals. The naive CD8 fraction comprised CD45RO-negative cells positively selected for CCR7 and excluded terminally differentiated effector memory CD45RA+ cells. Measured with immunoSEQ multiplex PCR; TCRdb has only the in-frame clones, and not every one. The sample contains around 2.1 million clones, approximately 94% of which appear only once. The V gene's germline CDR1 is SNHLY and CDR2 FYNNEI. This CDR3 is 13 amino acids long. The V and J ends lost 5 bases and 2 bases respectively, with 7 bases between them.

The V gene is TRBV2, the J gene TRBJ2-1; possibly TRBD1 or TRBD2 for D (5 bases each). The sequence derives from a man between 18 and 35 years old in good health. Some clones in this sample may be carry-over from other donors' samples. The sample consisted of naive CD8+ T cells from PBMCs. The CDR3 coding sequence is TGTGCCAGCAGTCCGGGACCCTACAATGAGCAGTTCTTC. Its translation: CASSPGPYNEQFF.